The T cell receptor (beta chain) under discussion was sequenced for a study of blood T cell repertoires in COVID-19. Study in general: Both acute and convalescent COVID-19 samples were obtained from the United States, Italy and Spain.

Trimming took off 3 bases at V and 5 bases at J, with 15 bases between the two ends. The germline gives CDR1 LGHNA, CDR2 YSLEER. This CDR3 is 15 amino acids long. Original methodology: Amplification of reference gene primers was used by the study to estimate nucleated cell counts. Using immunoSEQ multiplex PCR, the repertoire was profiled, and TCRdb retains in-frame clones only, with some absent. V and J calls and clone size are those listed in that table; D and trimming were worked out from the DNA. Among 300,000 to 450,000 clones listed, around 89% were seen once. The Seattle site enrolled patients during active infection and followed them longitudinally.

The sequencing sample was made of peripheral blood. The sequence was collected from a woman aged 25-40 years with COVID-19, enrolled during active disease. This chain joins TRBV4-3 and TRBJ2-3, with TRBD1 as a possible D gene (6 bases). The CDR3 sequence is CASSQEQGIRDTQYF. The CDR3 region has the DNA TGCGCCAGCAGCCAGGAACAGGGTATTCGAGATACGCAGTATTTT.